The rows below give T cell receptor beta chains drawn from one sample of a study of response to subunit inactivated influenza vaccine. A single record per CDR3 protein comes from TCRdb applying MiXCR to the RT-PCR reads. The table has about 500,000 distinct CDR3 sequences, about 15% seen once. This sample comprised CD4+ T cells sorted from PBMCs, obtained about 24 months after vaccination. All receptors derive from a man aged 50-75 years who received an inactivated influenza vaccine. Each CDR3 is given with its conserved first and last residue. D genes are given only for firm matches. Expanded clones get a size class; other rows say once, few or many, or leave the size out.

j_gene	abundance	d_gene	v_gene	CDR3nt	CDR3aa
TRBJ2-2	few	.	TRBV5-1	TGCGCCAGCAGCCGGCTTGACAGTAACACCGGGGAGCTGTTTTTT	CASSRLDSNTGELFF
TRBJ2-2	many	TRBD2	TRBV30	TGTGCCTGGAGTCCTTCCCTGACTAGCGAGACCGGGGAGCTGTTTTTT	CAWSPSLTSETGELFF
TRBJ2-1	few	TRBD1	TRBV11-1	TGTGCCAGCAGCTTGGGCCGGGGACAGGCCCGCAATGAGCAGTTCTTC	CASSLGRGQARNEQFF
TRBJ2-3	few	.	TRBV19	TGTGCCAGTAGTATGGGATTCACAGATACGCAGTATTTT	CASSMGFTDTQYF
TRBJ1-5	.	.	TRBV24-1	TGTGCCACCTCGGGACCCCGCAATCAGCCCCAGCATTTT	CATSGPRNQPQHF
TRBJ2-7	few	.	TRBV9	TGTGCCAGCGGTAAGAGGAGACGTGAAGGCGAGCAGTACTTC	CASGKRRREGEQYF
TRBJ2-1	few	.	TRBV4-1	TGCGCCAGCAGCCAAGATTTCGTAGTTTACAATGAGCAGTTCTTC	CASSQDFVVYNEQFF
TRBJ2-7	.	.	TRBV18	TGTGCCAGCTCCACCTTAAGGAGCGAGCAGTACTTC	CASSTLRSEQYF
TRBJ1-1	.	.	TRBV10-3	TGTGCCATCAGTGAAAGACAGATGAACACTGAAGCTTTCTTT	CAISERQMNTEAFF
TRBJ2-1	many	TRBD1	TRBV20-1	TGCAGTGCTAGACAGAGACGGGACAGGTACAATGAGCAGTTCTTC	CSARQRRDRYNEQFF
TRBJ2-7	.	.	TRBV6-1	TGTGCCAGCAGGAAGGGGACGGGGGAATACGAGCAGTACTTC	CASRKGTGEYEQYF
TRBJ2-3	.	.	TRBV20-1	TGCAGTGCTAGAGAAGCCGGGCCCCTCATCGGCGCAGATACGCAGTATTTT	CSAREAGPLIGADTQYF
TRBJ1-2	.	.	TRBV29-1	TGCAGCGTTGATCAACTCGGGGGCTACACCTTC	CSVDQLGGYTF
TRBJ1-1	many	.	TRBV20-1	TGCAGTGCTGCTGACAGGAACACTGAAGCTTTCTTT	CSAADRNTEAFF
TRBJ2-5	many	.	TRBV4-2	TGTGCCAGCAGCCAAGACGGTCCCGGGGGTTACCAAGAGACCCAGTACTTC	CASSQDGPGGYQETQYF
TRBJ2-3	few	TRBD2	TRBV5-1	TGCGCCAGCAGCAATAGCGGGGGAGGAGATACGCAGTATTTT	CASSNSGGGDTQYF
TRBJ1-2	.	.	TRBV7-2	TGTGCCAGCAGCCCCCAAGCCCCGGGCGGCTATGGCTACACCTTC	CASSPQAPGGYGYTF
TRBJ1-6	few	.	TRBV6-1	TGTGCCAGCAGTGAACAGGGGACGACTAATTCACCCCTCCACTTT	CASSEQGTTNSPLHF
TRBJ1-5	.	TRBD1	TRBV28	TGTGCCAGCAGCTCTTCGACAGGGCGAGGGTATCAGCCCCAGCATTTT	CASSSSTGRGYQPQHF
TRBJ2-3	few	TRBD2	TRBV29-1	TGCAGCGTTGTTCCGGGAGGGAGCACAGATACGCAGTATTTT	CSVVPGGSTDTQYF
TRBJ2-7	.	.	TRBV12-3/TRBV12-4	TGTGCCAGCAGTTTTAGGCAGAACGCGCAGTACTTC	CASSFRQNAQYF
TRBJ2-1	.	.	TRBV12-3/TRBV12-4	TGTGCCAGCAGCCTCGGGCGCGGCGGATACAATGAGCAGTTCTTC	CASSLGRGGYNEQFF
TRBJ1-3	.	.	TRBV20-1	TGCAGTGCGAGAGGGGGTTCCACTGGAAACACCATATATTTT	CSARGGSTGNTIYF
TRBJ2-3	few	.	TRBV5-1	TGCGCCAGCAGCTTGGCAGGGCGGTATCATACGCAGTATTTT	CASSLAGRYHTQYF
TRBJ2-3	few	.	TRBV4-3	TGCGCCAGTTCAGAGAGACGGAGGGGAGATACGCAGTATTTT	CASSERRRGDTQYF
TRBJ1-1	few	.	TRBV6-5	TGTGCCAGCAGTTACTCGGCTAGCGGGACTCCCGATCCTGAAGCTTTCTTT	CASSYSASGTPDPEAFF
TRBJ2-7	.	.	TRBV18	TGTGCCAGCTCACCAGAACAGAACACCTACGAGCAGTACTTC	CASSPEQNTYEQYF
TRBJ1-6	few	.	TRBV4-3	TGCGCCAGCAGCCGAACGCAGGGAGATAATTCACCCCTCCACTTT	CASSRTQGDNSPLHF
TRBJ2-5	few	TRBD1	TRBV11-2	TGTGCCAGCAGCTCGATTCTCAGGGGGTGGGGAGAGACCCAGTACTTC	CASSSILRGWGETQYF
TRBJ2-5	.	.	TRBV20-1	TGCAGTGCTAGGTCTGAAGAGACCCAGTACTTC	CSARSEETQYF
TRBJ2-1	few	TRBD2	TRBV6-2/TRBV6-3	TGTGCCAGCAAATTAGCGGGAGGGCCTGTGGATGAGCAGTTCTTC	CASKLAGGPVDEQFF
TRBJ2-3	few	.	TRBV20-1	TGCAGTGCTCCAAAAGCGGGTAGGGAGGCGCAGTATTTT	CSAPKAGREAQYF
TRBJ1-4	few	.	TRBV12-3/TRBV12-4	TGTGCCAGCAGTTTACAGACAGGACCAAATGAAAAACTGTTTTTT	CASSLQTGPNEKLFF
TRBJ2-1	few	TRBD2	TRBV4-2	TGTGCCAGCAGCCAAGATCGGAGCGGGAGGGGCAGGGAGCAGTTCTTC	CASSQDRSGRGREQFF
TRBJ1-6	.	TRBD1	TRBV6-2/TRBV6-3	TGTGCCAGCAGTTTCGGACAGGCTAATTCACCCCTCCACTTT	CASSFGQANSPLHF